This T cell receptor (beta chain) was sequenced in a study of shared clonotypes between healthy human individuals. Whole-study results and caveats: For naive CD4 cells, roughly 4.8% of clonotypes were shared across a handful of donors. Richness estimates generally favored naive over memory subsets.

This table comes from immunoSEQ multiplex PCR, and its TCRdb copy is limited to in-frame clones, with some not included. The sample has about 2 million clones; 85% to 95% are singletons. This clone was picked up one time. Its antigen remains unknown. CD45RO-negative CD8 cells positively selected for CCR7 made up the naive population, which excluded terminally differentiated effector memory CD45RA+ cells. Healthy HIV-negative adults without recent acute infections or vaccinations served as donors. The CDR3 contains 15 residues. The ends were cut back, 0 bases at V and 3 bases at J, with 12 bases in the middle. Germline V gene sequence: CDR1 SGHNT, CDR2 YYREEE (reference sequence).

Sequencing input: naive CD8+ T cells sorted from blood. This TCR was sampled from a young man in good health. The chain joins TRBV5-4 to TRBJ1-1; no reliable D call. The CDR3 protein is CASSLEAKEDTEAFF. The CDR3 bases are TGTGCCAGCAGCTTGGAGGCGAAGGAGGACACTGAAGCTTTCTTT.